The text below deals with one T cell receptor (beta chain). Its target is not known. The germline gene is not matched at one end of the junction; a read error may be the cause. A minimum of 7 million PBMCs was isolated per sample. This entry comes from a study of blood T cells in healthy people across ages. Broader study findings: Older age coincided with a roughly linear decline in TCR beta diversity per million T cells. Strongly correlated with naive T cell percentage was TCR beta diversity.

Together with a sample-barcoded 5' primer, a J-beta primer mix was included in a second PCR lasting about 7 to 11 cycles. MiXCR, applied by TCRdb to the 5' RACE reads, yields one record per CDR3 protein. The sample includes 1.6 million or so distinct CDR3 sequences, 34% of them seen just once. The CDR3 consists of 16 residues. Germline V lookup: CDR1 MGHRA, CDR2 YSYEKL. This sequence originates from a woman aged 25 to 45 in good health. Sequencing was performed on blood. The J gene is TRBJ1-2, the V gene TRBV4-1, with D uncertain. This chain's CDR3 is CASSHKTGPVFYSYTF. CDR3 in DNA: TGCGCCAGCAGCCACAAGACGGGCCCCGTTTTCTATAGCTACACCTTC.